This entry features one T cell receptor beta chain sequence. Its antigen is undetermined. It was with 60 Vbeta and 13 Jbeta primers that the PCR ran. Sequenced by immunoSEQ multiplex PCR; TCRdb stores in-frame clones only, minus some. The sample consists of about 88,000 clones, 65% to 80% of them appearing once. This sample is part of a study of cytomegalovirus exposure and HLA in healthy donors. This CDR3 region has 13 residues. Per the germline V gene, CDR1 is MNHEY and CDR2 is SVGAGI. The ends were cut back, 6 bases at V and 4 bases at J, with 7 bases in the middle. Whole-study results and caveats: There were some V segments, including TRBV6-2 and TRBV6-3, excluded as indistinguishable.

Source material: PBMCs. The clonotype originates from a young woman in good health and CMV-seropositive. The chain employs TRBV6-5 and TRBJ2-6; no reliable D call. The CDR3 loop is CASSLQGANVLTF. CDR3 nucleotide sequence: TGTGCCAGCAGCCTACAGGGGGCCAACGTCCTGACTTTC.